The 26 T cell receptor beta chains presented below share a single source sample, sequenced in a study of blood T cells in healthy people across ages (dated by TCRdb to 2013 to 2016). Libraries were made using 5' RACE. Sequencing was performed on an Illumina HiSeq 2500. A second PCR of about 6 to 11 cycles was performed with a sample-barcoded 5' primer and a J-beta primer mix. TCRdb reprocessed the public reads (quality trimming at Q25 with fastp, clone calling with MiXCR) and kept in-frame beta chains. Here each entry gathers all rows of one CDR3 protein and keeps the most common genes and DNA. In all, the sample holds approximately 810,000 distinct CDR3 sequences, and 25% to 35% of those were seen once. Around 16% of the sample is in the top ten clones. The material sequenced was blood. Receptors originate from a woman older than 75 in good health.

Details on this clonotype: A much larger clone is a single base away; this may be a read error. The chain uses TRBV5-1 and TRBJ2-1, with 8 nucleotides matching TRBD2. This CDR3 has 15 residues. CDR1 is SGHRS and CDR2 is YFSETQ in the germline V gene. The DNA for the CDR3 is TGCGTCAGCAGCTTGGCCGGGGGGGACTACAATGAGCAGTTCTTC. This translates into CVSSLAGGDYNEQFF.

Comments on this clonotype: Mismatch with germline at one junction end may stem from a read error. The chain has TRBV6-6 and TRBJ2-3, with a weak D call TRBD2 (6 bases). CDR3 length: 17 residues. The germline CDR1 and CDR2 sequences are MNHNY and SVGAGI (reference sequence). CDR3 in DNA: TGTGCCGGCAGTTACGGGACTGGCGGGGCTTCCACAGATACGCAGTATTTT. This codes for CAGSYGTGGASTDTQYF.

The chain uses TRBV5-1 and TRBJ2-5, with D possibly being TRBD2 (6 bases). In germline, CDR1 is SGHRS, CDR2 YFSETQ. This CDR3 comprises 14 residues. With 3 bases removed from V and 4 bases from J, the gap between germline ends came to 13 bases. As DNA, the CDR3 is TGCGCCAGCAGCTGGGAGGCCCCCGTAGAGACCCAGTACTTC. Encoded protein: CASSWEAPVETQYF. Supplemented by reference TRBV5-1 and TRBJ2-5, the full variable domain reads KAGVTQTPRYLIKTRGQQVTLSCSPISGHRSVSWYQQTPGQGLQFLFEYFSETQRNKGNFPGRFSGRQFSNSRSEMNVSTLELGDSALYLCASSWEAPVETQYFGPGTRLLVL.

At least ten counts were recorded for this clonotype. This sequence joins TRBV30 and TRBJ2-3; D is unclear. The V gene's germline CDR1 is GTSNPN and CDR2 SVGIG (reference sequence). V was shortened by 2 bases and J by 7 bases, with 10 bases between the two germline ends. The CDR3 runs 12 residues. The chain's CDR3 is CAWSPPRNTQYF. CDR3 coding DNA: TGTGCCTGGAGTCCTCCCAGGAATACGCAGTATTTT.

Worth noting for this clonotype: This could be a read error, since a much larger clone is one nucleotide away. CDR3 DNA: TGCGCCAGCAGTGAGATGAGACAGGGGGTTCGTGAGCAGTTCTTC. It translates to CASSEMRQGVREQFF. The chain employs TRBV10-2 and TRBJ2-1; 9 bases match TRBD1. The junction had 8 bases not matched to a gene; V was cut back by 2 bases and J by 9 bases. Germline-derived CDR1 and CDR2 are WSHSY and SAAADI. This CDR3 has 15 amino acids.

This clonotype has just a few counts. The rearrangement joins TRBV5-1 to TRBJ2-7; TRBD1 agrees at 9 bases. The CDR3 sequence is 14 residues long. The V and J ends lost 3 bases and 4 bases, in that order; junction bases with no gene match: 5. Germline assignment: CDR1 SGHRS and CDR2 YFSETQ. The CDR3 loop reads CASSWTGDGYEQYF. CDR3 in DNA: TGCGCCAGCAGCTGGACAGGGGATGGGTACGAGCAGTACTTC.

The genes are TRBV6-5 and TRBJ1-5; D unclear. Trimming cost V 5 bases and J 6 bases, with 17 bases left between them. Germline CDR1 is MNHEY and CDR2 is SVGAGI. The CDR3 runs 15 residues. This chain's CDR3 is CASSPRQSSAQPQHF. In DNA, the CDR3 is TGTGCCAGCAGTCCCCGGCAGAGTAGCGCTCAGCCCCAGCATTTT.

Ten or more counts support this clonotype. This chain connects TRBV5-5 to TRBJ2-3, with 7 bases aligning to TRBD1. Trimming at V came to 3 bases and at J to 1 base, leaving 5 bases not matched to a gene. The V gene's germline CDR1 is SGHKS and CDR2 YYEKEE (reference sequence). This CDR3 contains 15 residues. This chain's CDR3 is CASSYDRDRTDTQYF. DNA for the CDR3: TGTGCCAGCAGCTACGACAGGGACCGCACAGATACGCAGTATTTT.

This clonotype came up a few times. A much larger clonotype is one base distant, so this may be a read error. This chain links TRBV4-3 with TRBJ2-1; TRBD1 matches at 7 bases. Germline V gives CDR1 LGHNA, CDR2 YSLEER. This CDR3 spans 15 amino acids. The CDR3 region has the DNA TGCGCCAGCGGCCAAGAGTTTTCAGGGGGCAATGAGCAGTTCTTC. Translation gives CASGQEFSGGNEQFF.

In this sample, this clonotype turned up many times. The chain couples TRBV12-3 or TRBV12-4 to TRBJ1-6; TRBD1 is a possible D gene (6 bases). V was clipped by 7 bases and J by 10 bases, with 17 bases between them. CDR3 length equals 14 residues. The CDR3 nucleotides read TGTGCCAGCAACTACCGGGGGCCCGAATCACCCCTCCACTTT. This translates into CASNYRGPESPLHF.

There are many counts of this clonotype. This chain joins TRBV7-2 and TRBJ2-1, with 11 bases matching TRBD2. With V trimmed by 3 bases and J by 8 bases, 12 bases remained unmatched. Germline lookup yields CDR1 SGHTA and CDR2 FQGNSA. This CDR3 region has 17 residues. CDR3 in amino acids: CASSFGALAGGLDEQFF. CDR3 DNA sequence: TGTGCCAGCAGCTTTGGTGCGCTAGCGGGGGGTTTGGATGAGCAGTTCTTC.

At least ten counts were recorded for this clonotype. A read error may be the cause here, since a much bigger clone is one base away. The chain uses TRBV14 and TRBJ2-1; D unresolved. The DNA end is a closer match to TRBJ2-7, so the J assignment may be wrong. CDR3 size: 13 residues. The germline gives CDR1 SGHDN, CDR2 FVKESK. CDR3 in amino acids: CASSRFSYNEQYF. The CDR3 DNA follows: TGTGCCAGCAGCCGATTCTCCTACAATGAGCAGTACTTC.

This clonotype showed up many times. V and J are TRBV5-6 and TRBJ2-3, with unresolved D. Trimming took 2 bases from V and 8 from J, leaving 6 bases between them. CDR3 length: 11 amino acids. Germline V lookup: CDR1 SGHDT, CDR2 YYEEEE. The CDR3 nucleotides read TGTGCCAGCAGCTTTGTCGGTACGCAGTATTTT. Its translation: CASSFVGTQYF.

This clonotype was counted many times. The chain recombines TRBV10-3 with TRBJ1-2; 9 bases map to TRBD1. This CDR3 has 13 residues. Germline V lookup: CDR1 ENHRY, CDR2 SYGVKD. J was trimmed by 5 bases and V by 6 bases; bases with no gene match: 4. CDR3 coding DNA: TGTGCCATCAGAAACGGGACAGGGTATGGCTACACCTTC. Protein sequence: CAIRNGTGYGYTF.

This clonotype was picked up a small number of times. V is TRBV6-5 and J is TRBJ1-2; D perhaps matches TRBD1 (6 bases). Germline CDR1 reads MNHEY; CDR2 reads SVGAGI. Trimming cost V 2 bases and J 7 bases, with 20 bases left between them. The CDR3 spans 16 residues. The CDR3 DNA sequence: TGTGCCAGCAGTTACCGGGGACAAAGCAGACGGGGTGGCTACACCTTC. Its protein product is CASSYRGQSRRGGYTF.

This clonotype was observed at least ten times. The J gene is TRBJ2-1, the V gene TRBV28; tentative D call: TRBD2 (6 bases). Trimming pared 5 bases from V and 4 bases from J, leaving 18 bases between. Germline V gene data show CDR1 as MDHEN and CDR2 as SYDVKM. The CDR3 has 16 amino acids. The CDR3 region has the DNA TGTGCCAGCAGTCCCAATTGGCCGGAGGGGTACAATGAGCAGTTCTTC. As protein: CASSPNWPEGYNEQFF. Supplemented by reference TRBV28 and TRBJ2-1, the full variable domain reads DVKVTQSSRYLVKRTGEKVFLECVQDMDHENMFWYRQDPGLGLRLIYFSYDVKMKEKGDIPEGYSVSREKKERFSLILESASTNQTSMYLCASSPNWPEGYNEQFFGPGTRLTVL.

A single count supports this clonotype. The chain links TRBV28 to TRBJ1-2; perhaps TRBD1 as D (5 bases). From germline, CDR1 is MDHEN and CDR2 SYDVKM. Trimming cost V 6 bases and J 8 bases, with 13 bases left between them. CDR3 length: 12 residues. CDR3 coding DNA: TGTGCCAGCAGCACAGGACATAGGGGCTACACCTTC. Translation: CASSTGHRGYTF.

The chain joins TRBV5-1 to TRBJ2-1, with 9 bases aligning to TRBD2. CDR3 size: 13 residues. Germline CDR1 reads SGHRS; CDR2 reads YFSETQ. J gave up 9 bases and V 7 bases, and 8 bases lay outside the gene matches. CDR3 in DNA: TGCGCCAGCGCGGGGGGGATCCTAGGTGAGCAGTTCTTC. This codes for CASAGGILGEQFF.

This clonotype was seen a handful of times. This chain connects TRBV5-1 to TRBJ2-2, with D perhaps matching TRBD1 (6 bases). Trimming removed 4 bases from V and 3 bases from J, with 16 bases in between. The CDR3 sequence is 16 residues long. The germline V gene encodes CDR1 SGHRS and CDR2 YFSETQ. CDR3 sequence: CASSAEYRVYTGELFF. The CDR3 DNA reads TGCGCCAGCAGCGCCGAATACAGGGTTTACACCGGGGAGCTGTTTTTT. Filled out from reference TRBV5-1 and TRBJ2-2, the complete variable domain reads KAGVTQTPRYLIKTRGQQVTLSCSPISGHRSVSWYQQTPGQGLQFLFEYFSETQRNKGNFPGRFSGRQFSNSRSEMNVSTLELGDSALYLCASSAEYRVYTGELFFGEGSRLTVL.

The sample holds many counts of this clonotype. The V call is TRBV2, the J call TRBJ2-4; TRBD1 is a possible D gene (6 bases). CDR1 and CDR2 from the germline V gene are SNHLY and FYNNEI. CDR3 length: 15 amino acids. Deletions cut 4 bases from V and 0 bases from J, with 10 bases between. The CDR3 here is CASSGGTLAKNIQYF. The CDR3 DNA reads as TGTGCCAGCAGTGGGGGGACATTAGCCAAAAACATTCAGTACTTC.

About this clonotype itself: Likely a read error: the CDR3 ends without its conserved phenylalanine or tryptophan. The chain couples TRBV20-1 to TRBJ2-7; perhaps D is TRBD1 or TRBD2 (5 bases each). Germline CDR1 and CDR2: DFQATT and SNEGSKA (reference sequence). Trimming cost V 1 base and J 1 base, with 11 bases left between them. The CDR3 spans 14 residues. CDR3 nucleotide sequence: TGCAGTGCTAGAGCAGGGAGAACTTCCTACGAGCAGTACCCC. It is translated as CSARAGRTSYEQYP.

V usage is TRBV3-1 and J usage is TRBJ2-2, with a tentative D call TRBD2 (7 bases). Looked up from germline, CDR1 is LGHDT and CDR2 is YNNKEL (reference sequence). This CDR3 has 15 residues. V was pared by 0 bases and J by 6 bases, with 11 bases between. The CDR3 coding sequence is TGTGCCAGCAGCCAAGAAGGGGGGGGCTCCGGGGAGCTGTTTTTT. The encoded protein is CASSQEGGGSGELFF.

The gene calls are TRBV4-3 and TRBJ2-2; D gene ambiguous. The CDR3 length is 14 residues. The V end was cut by 0 bases, the J end by 7 bases, with 9 bases between. Germline V gene data show CDR1 as LGHNA and CDR2 as YSLEER. The CDR3 nucleotides read TGCGCCAGCAGCCAAGATTTCCGAAGCGGGGAGCTGTTTTTT. Protein product: CASSQDFRSGELFF.

This clonotype was counted many times. The chain combines TRBV7-2 with TRBJ2-3, with unresolved D. Trimming removed 4 bases at V and 0 bases at J, with 5 bases between. The germline V gene encodes CDR1 SGHTA and CDR2 FQGNSA. The length of the CDR3 is 13 residues. The CDR3 loop is CASSWTSTDTQYF. CDR3 nucleotides: TGTGCCAGCAGCTGGACCAGCACAGATACGCAGTATTTT.

This clonotype was seen repeatedly, ten times or more. The chain links TRBV6-1 to TRBJ2-7; 7 bases map to TRBD1. Unmatched junction bases numbered 4, after V lost 2 bases and J lost 0 bases. The CDR3 runs to 15 residues. CDR1 MNHNS and CDR2 SASEGT come from the germline V gene. CDR3 sequence (DNA): TGTGCCAGCAGTGAATGGGACAGATTCTCCTACGAGCAGTACTTC. Amino acids: CASSEWDRFSYEQYF.

Comment on this clonotype: It may be a read error: a sequence one base away is much more abundant. This chain links TRBV27 with TRBJ2-5; maybe TRBD2 (6 bases). CDR3 length equals 16 residues. Germline lookup yields CDR1 MNHEY and CDR2 SMNVEV (reference sequence). V gave up 5 bases and J gave up 11 bases, with 27 bases separating them. The CDR3 coding sequence is TGTGCCAGCAGTCCCAAGGGGACTCCCCCCTACAATGAGCAGTACTTC. Translated: CASSPKGTPPYNEQYF.